Listed here are 26 T cell receptor beta chains from one sample, sequenced in a study of blood T cell repertoires in COVID-19. Here immunoSEQ multiplex PCR was the method, and the copy in TCRdb shows in-frame clones only, minus some. There are 60,000 to 75,000 clones in the sample; approximately 82% occur only once, and roughly 9.7% lies in the top ten. The sequenced sample consisted of peripheral blood. The receptors here all came from a woman aged 80 or older with acute or convalescent COVID-19.

The genes are TRBV19 and TRBJ2-6, with D possibly matching TRBD2 (6 bases). Germline CDR1 LNHDA, CDR2 SQIVND (reference sequence). This CDR3 contains 15 residues. V lost 3 bases to trimming and J lost 5 bases, with 11 bases between them. DNA of the CDR3: TGTGCCAGTAGTATTGGGGGGAACAGGGCCAACGTCCTGACTTTC. Its translation: CASSIGGNRANVLTF.

The CDR3 DNA reads TGTGCCAGCAGCTTGATGATCGGGTCTGAAGCTTTCTTT. Encoded protein: CASSLMIGSEAFF. The chain employs TRBV5-5 and TRBJ1-1; no clear D gene. Trimming stripped 1 base from V and 6 bases from J, with 10 bases between. Germline V CDR1 and CDR2: SGHKS, YYEKEE (reference sequence). The CDR3 runs 13 residues.

This clone was recorded only once. This sequence joins TRBV18 and TRBJ1-1; D is possibly TRBD1 (5 bases). V was cut by 3 bases and J by 8 bases, with 10 bases left in between. The CDR3 is 12 residues long. Looked up from germline, CDR1 is KGHSH and CDR2 is LQKENI. The CDR3 bases are TGTGCCAGCTCACCGGGGCGGGGGGAAGCTTTCTTT. This sequence encodes CASSPGRGEAFF.

The gene calls are TRBV10-3 and TRBJ1-1, with TRBD1 matching over 9 bases. Germline-derived CDR1 and CDR2 are ENHRY and SYGVKD. The CDR3 consists of 16 residues. With 4 bases clipped from V and 4 bases from J, the junction kept 10 bases outside the gene matches. The CDR3, as DNA: TGTGCCATCAGTGCCCCGGGACAGGGAAGGCCCACTGAAGCTTTCTTT. Protein product: CAISAPGQGRPTEAFF.

The genes are TRBV29-1 and TRBJ1-1; tentatively, D is TRBD1 (5 bases). The germline V gene encodes CDR1 SQVTM and CDR2 ANQGSEA. The CDR3 spans 16 residues. V dropped 3 bases and J dropped 4 bases, with 21 bases sitting between them. The CDR3 protein is CSVDRPELGDLTEAFF. The DNA of the CDR3 is TGCAGCGTTGACCGACCCGAGCTAGGGGATCTCACTGAAGCTTTCTTT.

The chain is built from TRBV18 and TRBJ1-2; unclear D gene. V lost 0 bases, J lost 4 bases, and 9 bases lay in between. This CDR3 comprises 14 residues. CDR1 is KGHSH, CDR2 LQKENI, per germline. The DNA of the CDR3 is TGTGCCAGCTCACCACCTCGGGAGGGCTATGGCTACACCTTC. It codes for CASSPPREGYGYTF. Variable domain in full (rest from reference TRBV18 and TRBJ1-2): NAGVMQNPRHLVRRRGQEARLRCSPMKGHSHVYWYRQLPEEGLKFMVYLQKENIIDESGMPKERFSAEFPKEGPSILRIQQVVRGDSAAYFCASSPPREGYGYTFGSGTRLTVV.

The V gene is TRBV5-1, the J gene TRBJ1-1; possible D gene TRBD1, 5 bases. V lost 4 bases and J 4 bases, leaving 17 bases between the germline ends. Per the germline V gene, CDR1 is SGHRS and CDR2 is YFSETQ. CDR3 size: 15 residues. The CDR3 sequence: CASSPAAGRGTEAFF. For the CDR3, the DNA is TGCGCCAGCAGCCCCGCCGCCGGGAGGGGCACTGAAGCTTTCTTT.

The chain has TRBV30 and TRBJ1-2; 7 bases are shared with TRBD1. Germline V gives CDR1 GTSNPN, CDR2 SVGIG (reference sequence). The V gene end was trimmed by 3 bases and the J gene end by 2 bases; junction bases not matched to a gene: 9. The CDR3 has 15 residues. In DNA, the CDR3 is TGTGCCTGGAGACAGAAGACAGGGCAGAACTATGGCTACACCTTC. Its translation is CAWRQKTGQNYGYTF.

The rearrangement joins TRBV12-3 or TRBV12-4 to TRBJ1-4; D uncertain. The CDR3 runs to 13 residues. V gave up 4 bases and J gave up 8 bases, with 11 bases separating them. Written as DNA, the CDR3 is TGTGCCAGCAGTTACGGGGAAGGCGAAAAACTGTTTTTT. Translated, it gives CASSYGEGEKLFF.

This sequence joins TRBV6-1 and TRBJ2-3, with 7 bases lining up with TRBD2. Per germline, CDR1 MNHNS and CDR2 SASEGT. The CDR3 loop spans 14 amino acids. V trimming: 2 bases; J trimming: 1 base; junction bases outside the gene matches: 0. CDR3 sequence (DNA): TGTGCCAGCAGTGAACTAGCGGGCACAGATACGCAGTATTTT. Amino acids: CASSELAGTDTQYF.

The rearrangement links TRBV2 to TRBJ2-7, with D unclear. The CDR3 runs 12 residues. Trimming cost V 5 bases and J 3 bases, with 8 bases left between them. Germline values: CDR1 SNHLY, CDR2 FYNNEI. The CDR3 sequence: CASSPLSYEQYF. CDR3 nucleotide sequence: TGTGCCAGCAGTCCCTTGAGCTACGAGCAGTACTTC.

The rearrangement uses TRBV13 and TRBJ1-1; D uncertain. CDR1 PRHDT and CDR2 FYEKMQ come from the germline V gene (reference sequence). The CDR3 extends over 17 amino acids. V was trimmed by 0 bases and J by 11 bases, leaving 25 bases between them. CDR3 nucleotide sequence: TGTGCCAGCAGCTTAGGCCCACGAGGGAACTGGGCCATTGGGGCTTTCTTT. Encoded protein: CASSLGPRGNWAIGAFF.

The chain couples TRBV3-1 (or the pseudogene TRBV3-2) to TRBJ1-6; 7 bases align to TRBD1. Germline V gives CDR1 LGHDT, CDR2 YNNKEL (reference sequence). The CDR3 has 16 amino acids. The junction had 12 bases not matched to a gene; V was cut back by 4 bases and J by 9 bases. The CDR3 region has the DNA TGTGCCAGCAGCCCCCCCACAGGGGATCGGAGTTCACCCCTCCACTTT. It is translated as CASSPPTGDRSSPLHF.

This clone counts as large. This chain connects TRBV14 to TRBJ2-3; tentative D call: TRBD1 (5 bases). V was trimmed by 2 bases and J by 4 bases, leaving 16 bases between them. CDR1 and CDR2 from the germline V gene are SGHDN and FVKESK. CDR3 size: 16 residues. The CDR3 DNA is TGTGCCAGCAGCCAATCGGACACGGGTGGGGCAGATACGCAGTATTTT. It encodes CASSQSDTGGADTQYF.

The rearrangement joins TRBV6-1 to TRBJ1-2; 7 bases align to TRBD1. The CDR3 length is 15 residues. Germline V lookup: CDR1 MNHNS, CDR2 SASEGT. The J segment lost 0 bases and the V segment lost 1 base, leaving 2 bases of the junction unmatched. CDR3 amino acids: CASSEGQGANYGYTF. CDR3 DNA sequence: TGTGCCAGCAGTGAAGGACAGGGCGCTAACTATGGCTACACCTTC.

This clone was recorded only once. V usage is TRBV5-5 and J usage is TRBJ1-4; TRBD1 aligns across 8 bases. The CDR3 is made up of 14 amino acids. J gave up 7 bases and V 3 bases, and 5 bases lay outside the gene matches. Germline CDR1 reads SGHKS; CDR2 reads YYEKEE (reference sequence). Here the CDR3 DNA reads TGTGCCAGCAGCTCCGGACAGGGCGGTGAAAAACTGTTTTTT. It translates to CASSSGQGGEKLFF. The full variable domain, its missing parts supplied by reference TRBV5-5 and TRBJ1-4, is DAGVTQSPTHLIKTRGQQVTLRCSPISGHKSVSWYQQVLGQGPQFIFQYYEKEERGRGNFPDRFSARQFPNYSSELNVNALLLGDSALYLCASSSGQGGEKLFFGSGTQLSVL.

V and J are TRBV10-3 and TRBJ1-1; 9 nucleotides line up with TRBD1. CDR3 size: 16 residues. With V trimmed by 5 bases and J by 0 bases, 7 bases remained unmatched. Germline CDR1 ENHRY, CDR2 SYGVKD. CDR3 nucleotides: TGTGCCATCAGTACAGGGGGCGGTGGGATGAACACTGAAGCTTTCTTT. This encodes CAISTGGGGMNTEAFF.

V usage is TRBV5-1 and J usage is TRBJ2-5; D is perhaps TRBD2 (6 bases). Germline loops: CDR1 SGHRS, CDR2 YFSETQ. This CDR3 is 13 amino acids long. Trimming shortened V by 4 bases and J by 3 bases, and 10 bases separated the two germline ends. Here the CDR3 reads CASSKVAEETQYF. The CDR3 DNA reads as TGCGCCAGCAGCAAAGTAGCGGAAGAGACCCAGTACTTC.

Comments on this clone: Relative to the germline gene, one junction end is altered; a read error may explain this. The chain carries TRBV7-7 and TRBJ2-3; 10 nucleotides align to TRBD1. The CDR3 covers 15 residues. In germline, CDR1 is SSHAT, CDR2 FNYEAQ (reference sequence). The CDR3 spells CASSWGQGSTDTQYF. The CDR3 DNA sequence: TGTGCTAGCAGCTGGGGACAGGGGAGCACAGATACGCAGTATTTT.

This chain connects TRBV2 to TRBJ1-2; 9 bases match TRBD1. CDR1 is SNHLY and CDR2 is FYNNEI in the germline V gene. The CDR3 sequence is 13 residues long. The junction had 4 bases not matched to a gene; V was cut back by 5 bases and J by 6 bases. The CDR3 is CASSRDRENGYTF. In DNA form, the CDR3 reads TGTGCCAGCAGTCGGGACAGGGAGAATGGCTACACCTTC.

The chain is built from TRBV2 and TRBJ1-1; 9 nucleotides line up with TRBD1. The CDR3 is made up of 15 amino acids. The J segment lost 2 bases and the V segment lost 5 bases, leaving 6 bases of the junction unmatched. The germline CDR1 and CDR2 sequences are SNHLY and FYNNEI. The CDR3 nucleotides are TGTGCCAGCAGTTTTAGACAGGGGGATAACACTGAAGCTTTCTTT. Protein product: CASSFRQGDNTEAFF.

The chain joins TRBV29-1 to TRBJ2-5; D is possibly TRBD2 (5 bases). V lost 5 bases, J lost 5 bases, and 9 bases lay in between. Germline CDR1 reads SQVTM; CDR2 reads ANQGSEA. CDR3 length: 11 amino acids. CDR3 sequence: CSVNSGETQYF. In DNA form, the CDR3 reads TGCAGCGTTAATTCGGGGGAGACCCAGTACTTC.

This chain uses TRBV5-4 with TRBJ1-5, with 7 bases lining up with TRBD1. Trimming at V came to 4 bases and at J to 3 bases, leaving 4 bases not matched to a gene. This CDR3 has 14 residues. CDR1 and CDR2 from the germline V gene are SGHNT and YYREEE (reference sequence). Here the CDR3 DNA reads TGTGCCAGCAGCGCAACAGGGGACAATCAGCCCCAGCATTTT. It is translated as CASSATGDNQPQHF.

The CDR3 DNA reads as TGTGCCAGTTCATCGACTAATACTGGAAGGGACAGGTTCACTGAAGCTTTCTTT. Protein sequence: CASSSTNTGRDRFTEAFF. The genes are TRBV18 and TRBJ1-1; 8 bases are shared with TRBD1. Unmatched junction bases numbered 22, after V lost 9 bases and J lost 4 bases. The CDR3 sequence is 18 residues long. Germline V CDR1 and CDR2: KGHSH, LQKENI.

This chain connects TRBV27 to TRBJ1-2, with a tentative D call TRBD1 (5 bases). This CDR3 contains 16 residues. Germline V CDR1 and CDR2: MNHEY, SMNVEV (reference sequence). V lost 3 bases, J lost 0 bases, and 14 bases lay in between. This CDR3 reads CASSFLGPRANYGYTF. The CDR3 DNA reads TGTGCCAGCAGTTTTTTGGGGCCTCGGGCTAACTATGGCTACACCTTC.

The genes are TRBV29-1 and TRBJ2-5, with 9 bases that match TRBD2. This CDR3 is built from 15 residues. V gave up 3 bases and J gave up 5 bases; unmatched junction bases: 10. Looked up from germline, CDR1 is SQVTM and CDR2 is ANQGSEA. The CDR3 region has the DNA TGCAGCGTTGACGGGCGGGGGGGCTACGGCGAGACCCAGTACTTC. It codes for CSVDGRGGYGETQYF.